The source of this T cell receptor (beta chain) is a study of blood T cell repertoires in COVID-19. The CDR3 length is 15 residues. Trimming removed 2 bases at V and 4 bases at J, with 14 bases between. Germline CDR1 SNHLY, CDR2 FYNNEI. This clone has just one count. Sequencing used immunoSEQ multiplex PCR; TCRdb keeps in-frame clones, though not all of them. The table has about 39,000 clones, about 89% seen once; the top ten hold around 24%. The source is a man between 50 and 59 years old with active or convalescent COVID-19. V and J are TRBV2 and TRBJ1-2, with a tentative D call TRBD1 (5 bases). Sequences were obtained from peripheral blood. CDR3 protein: CASSEWGGTPYGYTF. DNA of the CDR3: TGTGCCAGCAGTGAATGGGGAGGGACGCCCTATGGCTACACCTTC.